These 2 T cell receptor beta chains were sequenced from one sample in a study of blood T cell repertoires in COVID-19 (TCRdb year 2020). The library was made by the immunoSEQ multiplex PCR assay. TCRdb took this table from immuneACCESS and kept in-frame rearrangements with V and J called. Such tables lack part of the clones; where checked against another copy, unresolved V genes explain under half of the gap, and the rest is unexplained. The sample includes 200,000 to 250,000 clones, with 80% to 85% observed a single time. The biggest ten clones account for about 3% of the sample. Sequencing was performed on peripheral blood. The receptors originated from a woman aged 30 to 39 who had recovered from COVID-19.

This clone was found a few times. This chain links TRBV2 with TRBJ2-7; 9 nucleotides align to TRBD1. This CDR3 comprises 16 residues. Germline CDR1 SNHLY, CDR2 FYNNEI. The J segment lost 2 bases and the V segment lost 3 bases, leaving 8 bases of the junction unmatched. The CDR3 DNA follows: TGTGCCAGCAGTGACCCCCTCGGGACAGGGACCTACGAGCAGTACTTC. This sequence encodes CASSDPLGTGTYEQYF.

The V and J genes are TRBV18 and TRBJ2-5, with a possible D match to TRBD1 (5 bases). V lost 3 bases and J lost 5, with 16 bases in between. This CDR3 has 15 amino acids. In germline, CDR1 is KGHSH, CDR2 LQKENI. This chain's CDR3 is CASSPSRVPGETQYF. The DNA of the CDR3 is TGTGCCAGCTCACCCTCCAGGGTCCCGGGTGAGACCCAGTACTTC.